One and the same sample provided the 11 T cell receptor beta chains below, sequenced in a study of T-cell reconstitution after alpha-beta-depleted transplantation in children. Preparation of the TCRbeta library was carried out with unique molecular identifiers. TCRdb re-derived calls from the PCR reads in MiXCR, one entry per CDR3 protein. Counted here are about 110,000 distinct CDR3 sequences, 5.5% to 7% occurring once; the ten biggest clones make up approximately 23%. Here the sequenced sample was PBMCs, mostly from graft donor cells, taken 360 days after TCRalphabeta/CD19-depleted stem cell transplant. Receptors were obtained from a male patient aged 2 to 10 who had a stem cell transplant for acute lymphoblastic leukemia, so the T cells may come from the graft donor.

V usage is TRBV11-2 and J usage is TRBJ2-3; 8 nucleotides line up with TRBD1. Trimming removed 3 bases from V and 7 bases from J; junction bases left unmatched: 6. There are 14 residues in the CDR3. Germline V lookup: CDR1 SGHAT, CDR2 FQNNGV. The CDR3 sequence is CASSFGTGWHTQYF. In DNA form, the CDR3 reads TGTGCCAGCAGCTTCGGGACAGGATGGCATACGCAGTATTTT.

This clonotype was observed a handful of times. The V call is TRBV24-1, the J call TRBJ2-3, with 8 positions matching TRBD2. There are 17 residues in the CDR3. Germline assignment: CDR1 KGHDR and CDR2 SFDVKD. V lost 5 bases to trimming and J lost 1 base; unmatched junction nucleotides: 10. The CDR3 DNA reads TGTGCCACCAGTGGGAGCGGGGGCCCTATTGGCACAGATACGCAGTATTTT. Translating gives CATSGSGGPIGTDTQYF.

V gene TRBV20-1 combines with J gene TRBJ1-2; D is undetermined. V lost 5 bases and J lost 7, with 5 bases in between. The CDR3 runs 9 residues. Germline CDR1 and CDR2: DFQATT and SNEGSKA (reference sequence). CDR3 amino acids: CSAPGGYTF. The CDR3 coding sequence is TGCAGTGCTCCCGGTGGCTACACCTTC.

This clonotype was counted ten times or more. The V call is TRBV2, the J call TRBJ2-2, with D perhaps TRBD1 or TRBD2 (5 bases each). The germline V gene has CDR1 SNHLY and CDR2 FYNNEI. Deletions cut 1 base from V and 7 bases from J, with 16 bases between. The CDR3 contains 16 residues. The CDR3: CASSEGGAGRIGELFF. DNA of the CDR3: TGTGCCAGCAGTGAAGGAGGGGCAGGGCGGATCGGGGAGCTGTTTTTT.

This clonotype was recorded at least ten times. This sequence joins TRBV29-1 and TRBJ2-4, with TRBD1 identical over 8 bases. The CDR3 has 14 residues. Looked up from germline, CDR1 is SQVTM and CDR2 is ANQGSEA. V shed 7 bases, J shed 1 base, and the junction held 6 bases outside the gene matches. The CDR3 DNA follows: TGCAGCGCCTCGACAGGGGATGCCAAAAACATTCAGTACTTC. Translating it yields CSASTGDAKNIQYF.

This clonotype was observed many times. This chain joins TRBV6-2 or TRBV6-3 and TRBJ2-1, with 10 bases identical to TRBD2. J gave up 3 bases and V 2 bases, and 4 bases lay outside the gene matches. Germline lookup yields CDR1 MNHEY and CDR2 SVGEGT. The length of the CDR3 is 16 residues. The CDR3 nucleotides read TGTGCCAGCAGTTACAATCCTAGCGGGAGCTACAATGAGCAGTTCTTC. Its translation is CASSYNPSGSYNEQFF.

This clonotype turned up a few times. This chain uses TRBV7-9 with TRBJ2-7; D call uncertain. The CDR3 has 14 amino acids. Germline CDR1 SEHNR, CDR2 FQNEAQ (reference sequence). V was pared by 1 base and J by 4 bases, with 11 bases between. The CDR3 region has the DNA TGTGCCAGCAGCTTAGTGGCTAGTCCTTACGAGCAGTACTTC. Protein sequence: CASSLVASPYEQYF. The variable domain in full, with the rest retrieved from reference TRBV7-9 and TRBJ2-7, is DTGVSQNPRHKITKRGQNVTFRCDPISEHNRLYWYRQTLGQGPEFLTYFQNEAQLEKSRLLSDRFSAERPKGSFSTLEIQRTEQGDSAMYLCASSLVASPYEQYFGPGTRLTVT.

The table lists this clonotype with many counts. The rearrangement uses TRBV10-3 and TRBJ2-1, with 9 positions matching TRBD2. V dropped 1 base and J dropped 1; count of bases not matched to a gene: 2. The CDR3 runs 16 residues. The germline V gene has CDR1 ENHRY and CDR2 SYGVKD. The CDR3 nucleotides are TGTGCCATCAGTGAGTTGGGACTAGCTTCCTACAATGAGCAGTTCTTC. Translation gives CAISELGLASYNEQFF.

There are many counts of this clonotype. The J gene is TRBJ1-4, the V gene TRBV6-6; D remains unclear. CDR3 size: 12 residues. The V and J ends lost 0 bases and 6 bases respectively, with 2 bases between them. Germline V gives CDR1 MNHNY, CDR2 SVGAGI (reference sequence). The CDR3 coding sequence is TGTGCCAGCAGTTACTCGGATGAAAAACTGTTTTTT. It translates to CASSYSDEKLFF.

The rearrangement uses TRBV27 and TRBJ2-7, with D perhaps assigned TRBD1 or TRBD2 (5 bases each). V shed 1 base and J shed 0 bases, with 7 bases lying between them. The germline V gene encodes CDR1 MNHEY and CDR2 SMNVEV (reference sequence). CDR3 length: 14 residues. For the CDR3, the DNA is TGTGCCAGCAGTTTATGGGGGAGCTCCTACGAGCAGTACTTC. Protein product: CASSLWGSSYEQYF.

This clonotype was counted many times. The V gene is TRBV5-1, the J gene TRBJ1-5; D unresolved. The CDR3 consists of 15 residues. The germline V and J ends were trimmed by 4 bases and 6 bases, with 17 bases remaining between them. In germline, CDR1 is SGHRS, CDR2 YFSETQ. CDR3 bases: TGCGCCAGCAGCCAGAGTACGTTCTGGTCTCAGCCCCAGCATTTT. Its protein is CASSQSTFWSQPQHF.